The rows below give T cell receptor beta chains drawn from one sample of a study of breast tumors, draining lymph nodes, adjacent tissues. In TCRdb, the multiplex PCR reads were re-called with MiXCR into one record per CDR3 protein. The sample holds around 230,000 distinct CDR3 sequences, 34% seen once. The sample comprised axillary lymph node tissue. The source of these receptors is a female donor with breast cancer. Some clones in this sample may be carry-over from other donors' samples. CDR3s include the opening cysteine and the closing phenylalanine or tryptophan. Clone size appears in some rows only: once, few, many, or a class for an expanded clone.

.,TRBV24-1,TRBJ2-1,CATSDFKVREQFF
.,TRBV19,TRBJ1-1,CASSKTGSWDTEAFF
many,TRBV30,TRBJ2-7,CAWAGSYEQYF
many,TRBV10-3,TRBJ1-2,CAIKGTDSNYGYTF
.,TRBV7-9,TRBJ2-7,CASSLTRDRGYEQYF
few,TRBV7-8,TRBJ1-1,CASSSTGGTAEAFF
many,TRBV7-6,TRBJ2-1,CASSSGGTDYNEQFF
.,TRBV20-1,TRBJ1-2,CSASRDRTLYGYTF
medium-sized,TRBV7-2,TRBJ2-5,CASSSRLAGGGETQYF
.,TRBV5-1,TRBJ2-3,CASSLAGSLDTQYF
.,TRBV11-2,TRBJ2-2,CASSQDLQGGTGELFF
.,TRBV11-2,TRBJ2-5,CASSSSITGGSETQYF
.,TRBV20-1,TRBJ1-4,CSAAGGNWANEKLFF
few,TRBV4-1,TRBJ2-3,CASSQERGQGDTQYF
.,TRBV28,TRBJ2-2,CAMRGAYTGELFF
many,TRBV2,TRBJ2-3,CASRGTSGRAADTQYF
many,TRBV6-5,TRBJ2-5,CASSYQGQGVETQYF
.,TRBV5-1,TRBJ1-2,CASSLAQCPCLDGYTF
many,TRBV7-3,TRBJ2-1,CASSFTGTSTYNEQFF
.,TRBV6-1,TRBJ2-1,CAGSHIYNEQFF
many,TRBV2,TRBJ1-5,CASAPSGLLNQPQHF
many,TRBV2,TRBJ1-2,CASSERHGGGYGYTF
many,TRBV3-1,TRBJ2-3,CASSQDSITDTQYF
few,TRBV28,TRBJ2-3,CASSQELGTSGRADTQYF
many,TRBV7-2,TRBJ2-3,CASSLGRITDTQYF
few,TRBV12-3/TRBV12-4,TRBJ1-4,CASSLREGYPGNEKLFF
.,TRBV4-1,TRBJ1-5,CASSRLAGGRSQPQHF
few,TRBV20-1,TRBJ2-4,CSASLGQHLAKNIQYF
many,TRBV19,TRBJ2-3,CASSTPVGVADTQYF
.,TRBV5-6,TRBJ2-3,CASSWARTVSTDTQYF
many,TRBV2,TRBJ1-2,CASSFVGEKNYGYTF
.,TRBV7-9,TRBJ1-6,CASGRTGSNSPLHF
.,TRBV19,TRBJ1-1,CASSRAFNTEAFF
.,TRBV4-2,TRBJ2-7,CASSQNRDKSYEQYF
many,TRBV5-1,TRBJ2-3,CASSPRDRVGDTQYF
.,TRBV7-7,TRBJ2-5,CASSSSGTVQETQYF
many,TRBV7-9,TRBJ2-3,CASSFSDHTDTQYF
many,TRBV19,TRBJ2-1,CASSIQTGGDEQFF
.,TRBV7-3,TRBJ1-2,CASSLAGQGIYGYTF
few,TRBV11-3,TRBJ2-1,CASSLYLGSNEQFF
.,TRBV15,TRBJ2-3,CATSRARDRGYNEQYF
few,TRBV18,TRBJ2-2,CASSPSPAGSAGELFF
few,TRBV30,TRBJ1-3,CAWSVGLLREGFANTIYF
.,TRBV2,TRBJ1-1,CASRSQQGVFTEAFF
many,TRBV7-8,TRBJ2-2,CASSLGFGGELFF
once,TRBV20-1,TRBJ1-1,CRPISGTVNTEAFF
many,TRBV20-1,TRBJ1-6,CSARDWGYNSPLHF
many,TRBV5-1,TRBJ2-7,CASSWGPGGEAEQYF
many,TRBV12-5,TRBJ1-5,CASGYAGQPQHF
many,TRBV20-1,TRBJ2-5,CSARDHRDRGRETQYF
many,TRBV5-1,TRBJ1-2,CASSVASTDYGYTF
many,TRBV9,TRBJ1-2,CASSAFQGTGGGQYYGYTF
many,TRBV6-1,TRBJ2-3,CASSASFSTDTQYF
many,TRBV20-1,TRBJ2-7,CSARAALFSYEQYF
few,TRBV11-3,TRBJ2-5,CTSSSGLAGGEETQYF
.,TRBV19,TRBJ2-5,CASSIAGGLATQYF
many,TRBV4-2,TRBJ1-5,CASSPGTADGQPQHF
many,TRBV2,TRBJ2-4,CASGTSGGSNIQYF
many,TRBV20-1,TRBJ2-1,CSARDGFSPYNEQFF